Detailed here is one T cell receptor (beta chain). Use of 60 Vbeta and 13 Jbeta primers characterized the PCR. Sequencing used immunoSEQ multiplex PCR; TCRdb keeps in-frame clones, though not all of them. There are 100,000 or so clones in the sample; approximately 79% occur only once, and about 6.9% lies in the top ten. The record originates from a study of cytomegalovirus exposure and HLA in healthy donors. Looked up from germline, CDR1 is SNHLY and CDR2 is FYNNEI. V dropped 4 bases and J dropped 9 bases, with 16 bases sitting between them. This CDR3 is built from 15 residues. V gene TRBV2 combines with J gene TRBJ1-6; tentative D call: TRBD1 (6 bases). This receptor was identified in a man aged 30 to 45 in good health and CMV-seropositive. The sample was PBMCs. The CDR3 region is CASSARQGFGSPLHF. The CDR3 nucleotides are TGTGCCAGCAGTGCGAGGCAGGGGTTTGGTTCACCCCTCCACTTT.